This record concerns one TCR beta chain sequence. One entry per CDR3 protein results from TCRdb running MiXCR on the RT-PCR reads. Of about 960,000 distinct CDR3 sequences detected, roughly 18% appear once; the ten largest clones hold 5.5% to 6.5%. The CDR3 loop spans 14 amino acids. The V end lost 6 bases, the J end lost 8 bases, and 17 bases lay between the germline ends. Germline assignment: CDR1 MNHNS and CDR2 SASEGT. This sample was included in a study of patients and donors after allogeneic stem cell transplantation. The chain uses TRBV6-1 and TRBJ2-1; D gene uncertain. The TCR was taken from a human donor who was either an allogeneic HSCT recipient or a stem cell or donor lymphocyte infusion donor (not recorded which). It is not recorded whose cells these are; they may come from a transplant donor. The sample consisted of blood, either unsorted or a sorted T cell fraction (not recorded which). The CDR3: CASRVTGFKHEQFF. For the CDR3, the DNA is TGTGCCAGCAGAGTAACTGGGTTTAAACATGAGCAGTTCTTC.